The 14 T cell receptor beta chains given below trace back to one sample, sequenced in a study of Tregs in tolerant kidney transplant recipients (dated by TCRdb to about 2019). The library was generated by the immunoSEQ multiplex PCR assay. TCRdb took this table from immuneACCESS and kept in-frame rearrangements with V and J called. Such tables lack part of the clones; where checked against another copy, unresolved V genes explain under half of the gap, and the rest is unexplained. In this sample the table shows 90,000 to 150,000 clones, roughly 92% of which occur a single time. The ten largest clones add up to roughly 0.63% of the sample. The sequencing sample was made of CD4+ T cells from blood. All receptors derive from a human donor in good health.

CDR3 sequence: CASSSGRQNSGELFF. CDR3 bases: TGCGCCAGCAGCTCGGGACGCCAAAATAGCGGGGAGCTGTTTTTT. V is TRBV5-1 and J is TRBJ2-2; perhaps D is TRBD1 or TRBD2 (5 bases each). Germline CDR1 and CDR2: SGHRS and YFSETQ. The V gene lost 3 bases and the J gene lost 7 bases, with 16 bases spanning the gap. CDR3 size: 15 residues.

The V and J genes are TRBV2 and TRBJ2-2; 9 nucleotides line up with TRBD1. V gave up 7 bases and J gave up 8 bases; unmatched junction bases: 8. There are 14 residues in the CDR3. Per the germline V gene, CDR1 is SNHLY and CDR2 is FYNNEI. CDR3 nucleotide sequence: TGTGCCAGCACTCCGGGACAGGGATTGGGGGAGCTGTTTTTT. This sequence encodes CASTPGQGLGELFF.

The rearrangement links TRBV2 to TRBJ2-7; a weak D match, TRBD2 (6 bases). The germline V and J ends were trimmed by 0 bases and 5 bases, with 14 bases remaining between them. Per the germline V gene, CDR1 is SNHLY and CDR2 is FYNNEI. The CDR3 has 15 residues. Written as DNA, the CDR3 is TGTGCCAGCAGTGAAGCGGCAGGGACTCCCCACGAGCAGTACTTC. Amino acids: CASSEAAGTPHEQYF.

The chain carries TRBV6-5 and TRBJ1-5; 8 positions agree with TRBD1. This CDR3 spans 15 amino acids. Looked up from germline, CDR1 is MNHEY and CDR2 is SVGAGI. The J segment lost 2 bases and the V segment lost 5 bases, leaving 5 bases of the junction unmatched. The CDR3 sequence is CASSAGGLGNQPQHF. In DNA, the CDR3 is TGTGCCAGCAGTGCAGGGGGCTTGGGCAATCAGCCCCAGCATTTT.

This clone was seen just once. The V call is TRBV6-5, the J call TRBJ1-2, with 7 positions matching TRBD1. This CDR3 contains 13 residues. V shed 2 bases and J 4 bases; nucleotides not matched to a gene: 1. In germline, CDR1 is MNHEY, CDR2 SVGAGI. The CDR3 sequence: CASSYDRAYGYTF. CDR3 DNA sequence: TGTGCCAGCAGTTACGACAGGGCCTATGGCTACACCTTC.

The chain recombines TRBV7-2 with TRBJ1-1, with D uncertain. Germline loops: CDR1 SGHTA, CDR2 FQGNSA. The CDR3 consists of 14 residues. Trimming took 2 bases from V and 0 from J, leaving 7 bases between them. The CDR3 region is CASSLRRMNTEAFF. The CDR3 region has the DNA TGTGCCAGCAGCTTACGACGTATGAACACTGAAGCTTTCTTT.

The rearrangement uses TRBV2 and TRBJ1-2; possible D gene TRBD1, 6 bases. Germline V lookup: CDR1 SNHLY, CDR2 FYNNEI. Trimming removed 6 bases from V and 8 bases from J, with 16 bases in between. This CDR3 has 13 residues. The CDR3 loop is CASREDSYGGYTF. The CDR3 region has the DNA TGTGCCAGCAGGGAGGACAGCTACGGGGGCTACACCTTC.

This chain joins TRBV7-2 and TRBJ2-3, with D uncertain. Germline CDR1 is SGHTA and CDR2 is FQGNSA. The V gene lost 5 bases and the J gene lost 4 bases, with 16 bases spanning the gap. CDR3 length: 15 residues. Here the CDR3 reads CASSRPGSRADTQYF. DNA for the CDR3: TGTGCCAGCAGCCGCCCCGGTAGTAGGGCAGATACGCAGTATTTT.

J is TRBJ2-1 and V is TRBV5-4; 8 nucleotides align to TRBD2. Germline-derived CDR1 and CDR2 are SGHNT and YYREEE (reference sequence). V shed 1 base, J shed 4 bases, and the junction held 7 bases outside the gene matches. The CDR3 length is 16 residues. In nucleotides, the CDR3 is TGTGCCAGCAGCTTGAAGAAGGCTAGCGGGTACAATGAGCAGTTCTTC. Amino acids: CASSLKKASGYNEQFF.

Only one count was recorded for this clone. The chain links TRBV10-3 to TRBJ2-1, with D possibly being TRBD1 or TRBD2 (5 bases each). Germline-derived CDR1 and CDR2 are ENHRY and SYGVKD. V shed 3 bases and J shed 6 bases, with 15 bases lying between them. This CDR3 has 15 residues. The CDR3 loop is CAISEPRGRSNEQFF. The CDR3 region has the DNA TGTGCCATCAGTGAACCGAGGGGACGGTCCAATGAGCAGTTCTTC.

The rearrangement joins TRBV10-1 to TRBJ2-1, with D unclear. CDR3 length equals 13 residues. The V gene lost 1 base and the J gene lost 4 bases, with 5 bases spanning the gap. Germline V gene data show CDR1 as WNHNN and CDR2 as SYGVQD (reference sequence). In DNA, the CDR3 is TGCGCCAGCAGTGAGTTACGGTACAATGAGCAGTTCTTC. It is translated as CASSELRYNEQFF.

The rearrangement links TRBV10-1 to TRBJ2-7; D call uncertain. This CDR3 is 15 amino acids long. Trimming pared 0 bases from V and 3 bases from J, leaving 12 bases between. Germline values: CDR1 WNHNN, CDR2 SYGVQD (reference sequence). The CDR3 protein is CASSESPDGLYEQYF. For the CDR3, the DNA is TGCGCCAGCAGTGAGTCGCCGGACGGCCTCTACGAGCAGTACTTC.

The rearrangement links TRBV29-1 to TRBJ2-1, with D perhaps TRBD2 (5 bases). Deletions cut 4 bases from V and 0 bases from J, with 13 bases between. Germline V gene lookup returns CDR1 SQVTM and CDR2 ANQGSEA. CDR3 length: 15 residues. The CDR3 protein is CSVAPTRSSYNEQFF. In DNA form, the CDR3 reads TGCAGCGTTGCCCCTACTAGGAGCTCCTACAATGAGCAGTTCTTC.

The rearrangement joins TRBV7-3 to TRBJ2-1; 11 bases map to TRBD2. Germline V gene data show CDR1 as SGHTA and CDR2 as FQGTGA. The CDR3 spans 15 residues. Trimming cost V 3 bases and J 7 bases; bases outside gene matches: 5. Here the CDR3 reads CASSLTGLAENEQFF. In nucleotides, the CDR3 is TGTGCCAGCAGCTTGACGGGACTAGCGGAAAATGAGCAGTTCTTC.